A selection of T cell receptor beta chains follows, all from one sample in a study of blood T cell repertoires in COVID-19. Sequencing used immunoSEQ multiplex PCR; TCRdb keeps in-frame clones, though not all of them. Counted here are 100,000 to 150,000 clones, approximately 89% occurring once; the ten biggest clones make up over 9%. Sequenced material: peripheral blood. The receptors come from a man aged 50 to 59 with acute or convalescent COVID-19. Each CDR3 is given with its conserved first and last residue. Fields, in order: V gene, clone size, J gene, D gene, CDR3 protein, CDR3 DNA. D genes are given only for firm matches. Expanded clones get a size class; other rows say once, few or many, or leave the size out.

V: TRBV5-1; size: once; J: TRBJ2-3; D: TRBD2; CDR3: CASTPTSGPTDTQYF; DNA: TGCGCCAGCACCCCGACTAGCGGTCCCACAGATACGCAGTATTTT
V: TRBV11-2; size: few; J: TRBJ2-2; D: TRBD1; CDR3: CASRTGAGELFF; DNA: TGTGCCAGCAGAACAGGGGCCGGGGAGCTGTTTTTT
V: TRBV12-3/TRBV12-4; size: .; J: TRBJ1-5; D: .; CDR3: CASSMDRDQPQHF; DNA: TGTGCCAGCAGCATGGACAGAGATCAGCCCCAGCATTTT
V: TRBV18; size: .; J: TRBJ1-1; D: TRBD1; CDR3: CASSPGTGDMNTEAFF; DNA: TGTGCCAGCTCTCCGGGGACAGGGGATATGAACACTGAAGCTTTCTTT
V: TRBV3-1/TRBV3-2; size: .; J: TRBJ1-1; D: .; CDR3: CASSRDRGYTEAFF; DNA: TGTGCCAGCAGCCGAGACAGAGGTTACACTGAAGCTTTCTTT
V: TRBV29-1; size: .; J: TRBJ1-6; D: TRBD1; CDR3: CSATQGANSPLHF; DNA: TGCAGCGCTACACAGGGGGCGAATTCACCCCTCCACTTT
V: TRBV9; size: once; J: TRBJ1-2; D: TRBD1; CDR3: CASSAETGTGGVEDTF; DNA: TGTGCCAGCAGCGCAGAAACCGGGACAGGGGGCGTCGAAGACACCTTC
V: TRBV18; size: .; J: TRBJ1-2; D: .; CDR3: CASSPVGFRGYTF; DNA: TGTGCCAGCTCACCGGTCGGGTTTCGGGGCTACACCTTC
V: TRBV4-1; size: .; J: TRBJ2-1; D: .; CDR3: CASSQEANSYNEQFF; DNA: TGCGCCAGCAGCCAAGAGGCCAACTCCTACAATGAGCAGTTCTTC
V: TRBV6-5; size: .; J: TRBJ2-1; D: TRBD1; CDR3: CASSRDRGYNEQFF; DNA: TGTGCCAGCAGTAGGGACAGGGGCTACAATGAGCAGTTCTTC
V: TRBV6-5; size: once; J: TRBJ1-4; D: TRBD1; CDR3: CASRNSGTANEKLFF; DNA: TGTGCCAGCAGAAACTCCGGGACAGCTAATGAAAAACTGTTTTTT
V: TRBV7-2; size: .; J: TRBJ2-7; D: .; CDR3: CASSLGAGPGGYEQYF; DNA: TGTGCCAGCAGCTTAGGGGCCGGGCCCGGGGGTTACGAGCAGTACTTC
V: TRBV14; size: .; J: TRBJ2-1; D: TRBD1; CDR3: CASSQVVTGVDEQFF; DNA: TGTGCCAGCAGCCAAGTGGTGACAGGGGTGGATGAGCAGTTCTTC
V: TRBV7-9; size: .; J: TRBJ1-4; D: .; CDR3: CASSLAGRGDEKLFF; DNA: TGTGCCAGCAGCTTAGCGGGCAGGGGTGATGAAAAACTGTTTTTT
V: TRBV28; size: .; J: TRBJ1-3; D: TRBD1; CDR3: CASSRPDRTGGPFSGNTIYF; DNA: TGTGCCAGCAGTCGCCCAGACCGGACAGGGGGGCCCTTCTCTGGAAACACCATATATTTT
V: TRBV7-2; size: .; J: TRBJ2-7; D: .; CDR3: CASSSHQGFEQYF; DNA: TGTGCCAGCAGCTCTCATCAGGGGTTCGAGCAGTACTTC
V: TRBV19; size: .; J: TRBJ1-5; D: .; CDR3: CASSIPDTLPNQPQHF; DNA: TGTGCCAGTAGTATTCCCGACACCTTACCCAATCAGCCCCAGCATTTT
V: TRBV5-1; size: .; J: TRBJ1-1; D: TRBD1; CDR3: CASSGGQGTEAFF; DNA: TGCGCCAGCAGCGGGGGACAGGGTACTGAAGCTTTCTTT
V: TRBV7-2; size: few; J: TRBJ2-3; D: TRBD2; CDR3: CASSSSLLAGGPDTQYF; DNA: TGTGCCAGCAGCTCCTCCCTTCTAGCGGGAGGGCCAGATACGCAGTATTTT
V: TRBV19; size: .; J: TRBJ1-2; D: TRBD1; CDR3: CASSPAGGINYGYTF; DNA: TGTGCCAGTAGCCCCGCAGGGGGAATTAACTATGGCTACACCTTC
V: TRBV29-1; size: .; J: TRBJ2-1; D: .; CDR3: CSVDPFNSSYNEQFF; DNA: TGCAGCGTTGACCCGTTCAATAGCTCCTACAATGAGCAGTTCTTC
V: TRBV9; size: .; J: TRBJ1-2; D: .; CDR3: CASSVDTNYGYTF; DNA: TGTGCCAGCAGCGTAGACACGAACTATGGCTACACCTTC
V: TRBV3-1/TRBV3-2; size: .; J: TRBJ2-1; D: .; CDR3: CASSQRRGPYNEQFF; DNA: TGTGCCAGCAGCCAGAGGAGGGGGCCCTACAATGAGCAGTTCTTC
V: TRBV18; size: .; J: TRBJ1-1; D: .; CDR3: CASSPEPNTEAFF; DNA: TGTGCCAGCTCACCAGAGCCCAACACTGAAGCTTTCTTT
V: TRBV6-6; size: .; J: TRBJ1-5; D: .; CDR3: CASSYEGGGVQPQHF; DNA: TGTGCCAGCAGTTACGAGGGGGGGGGTGTTCAGCCCCAGCATTTT
V: TRBV5-8; size: .; J: TRBJ2-4; D: .; CDR3: CASPRPGPNIQYF; DNA: TGTGCCAGCCCCCGGCCAGGTCCAAACATTCAGTACTTC
V: TRBV28; size: .; J: TRBJ1-2; D: TRBD1; CDR3: CASSFSDRVVGGYTF; DNA: TGTGCCAGCAGTTTCTCGGACAGGGTAGTTGGAGGCTACACCTTC
V: TRBV27; size: .; J: TRBJ1-1; D: TRBD1; CDR3: CASSTTGGGTEAFF; DNA: TGTGCCAGCAGTACGACAGGGGGCGGAACTGAAGCTTTCTTT
V: TRBV30; size: .; J: TRBJ1-4; D: .; CDR3: CAWSDGQSTNEKLFF; DNA: TGTGCCTGGAGTGACGGACAGTCAACTAATGAAAAACTGTTTTTT
V: TRBV14; size: .; J: TRBJ2-7; D: TRBD1; CDR3: CASRGGTGPRWEQYF; DNA: TGTGCCAGCAGGGGGGGGACAGGGCCACGTTGGGAGCAGTACTTC
V: TRBV4-2; size: .; J: TRBJ1-2; D: .; CDR3: CASSSRGGESDGYTF; DNA: TGTGCCAGCAGTTCCCGGGGGGGTGAGTCCGATGGCTACACCTTC
V: TRBV10-1; size: .; J: TRBJ2-2; D: TRBD1; CDR3: CASSERTGGTGELFF; DNA: TGCGCCAGCAGTGAGAGGACAGGGGGCACCGGGGAGCTGTTTTTT
V: TRBV5-1; size: once; J: TRBJ1-2; D: TRBD1; CDR3: CASSSPGQGVYGYTF; DNA: TGCGCCAGCAGCTCACCGGGACAGGGTGTCTATGGCTACACCTTC
V: TRBV15; size: .; J: TRBJ1-3; D: .; CDR3: CATSRGGQWRNTIYF; DNA: TGTGCCACCAGCAGAGGAGGACAGTGGCGGAACACCATATATTTT
V: TRBV5-1; size: .; J: TRBJ1-2; D: .; CDR3: CASSLGPSLYGYTF; DNA: TGCGCCAGCAGCTTGGGGCCCTCCCTCTATGGCTACACCTTC
V: TRBV18; size: few; J: TRBJ2-1; D: .; CDR3: CASSPVERGSEQFF; DNA: TGTGCCAGCTCACCCGTAGAAAGGGGGAGTGAGCAGTTCTTC
V: TRBV29-1; size: .; J: TRBJ1-1; D: TRBD1; CDR3: CSVEQGAIAEAFF; DNA: TGCAGCGTTGAGCAGGGGGCAATCGCTGAAGCTTTCTTT
V: TRBV15; size: once; J: TRBJ2-7; D: TRBD2; CDR3: CATSTLAGGWWNEQYF; DNA: TGTGCCACCAGCACTTTAGCGGGAGGGTGGTGGAACGAGCAGTACTTC
V: TRBV28; size: .; J: TRBJ1-5; D: TRBD1; CDR3: CASMTGHSNQPQHF; DNA: TGTGCCAGCATGACAGGGCATAGCAATCAGCCCCAGCATTTT
V: TRBV6-5; size: few; J: TRBJ2-7; D: TRBD1; CDR3: CASSLTGQYEQYF; DNA: TGTGCCAGCAGTTTGACAGGGCAGTACGAGCAGTACTTC
V: TRBV5-1; size: .; J: TRBJ1-3; D: .; CDR3: CASSISPGAGNTIYF; DNA: TGCGCCAGCAGCATTAGTCCGGGAGCTGGAAACACCATATATTTT
V: TRBV7-9; size: .; J: TRBJ2-7; D: TRBD2; CDR3: CASSPWREVIYEQYF; DNA: TGTGCCAGCAGCCCGTGGCGGGAGGTTATCTACGAGCAGTACTTC
V: TRBV2; size: .; J: TRBJ1-2; D: .; CDR3: CASTRDNNYGYTF; DNA: TGTGCCAGCACTAGGGACAACAACTATGGCTACACCTTC
V: TRBV10-3; size: few; J: TRBJ2-7; D: .; CDR3: CATSPRGPDSYEQYF; DNA: TGTGCCACCTCACCGCGGGGCCCTGACTCCTACGAGCAGTACTTC
V: TRBV7-2; size: .; J: TRBJ1-6; D: .; CDR3: CASRADSSNSPLHF; DNA: TGTGCCAGCAGAGCCGACAGCTCTAATTCACCCCTCCACTTT
V: TRBV10-1; size: .; J: TRBJ2-1; D: TRBD2; CDR3: CASSDLTSGRNEQFF; DNA: TGCGCCAGCAGTGATCTGACTAGCGGGAGAAATGAGCAGTTCTTC
V: TRBV7-9; size: .; J: TRBJ1-1; D: .; CDR3: CASSLVGGLNTEAFF; DNA: TGTGCCAGCAGCTTAGTTGGGGGCCTGAACACTGAAGCTTTCTTT
V: TRBV5-1; size: .; J: TRBJ1-1; D: .; CDR3: CASRLSTGGGTEAFF; DNA: TGCGCCAGCCGTCTATCGACAGGCGGGGGCACTGAAGCTTTCTTT
V: TRBV3-1/TRBV3-2; size: few; J: TRBJ1-4; D: .; CDR3: CASSSLQGNEKLFF; DNA: TGTGCCAGCAGCTCCCTACAGGGCAATGAAAAACTGTTTTTT